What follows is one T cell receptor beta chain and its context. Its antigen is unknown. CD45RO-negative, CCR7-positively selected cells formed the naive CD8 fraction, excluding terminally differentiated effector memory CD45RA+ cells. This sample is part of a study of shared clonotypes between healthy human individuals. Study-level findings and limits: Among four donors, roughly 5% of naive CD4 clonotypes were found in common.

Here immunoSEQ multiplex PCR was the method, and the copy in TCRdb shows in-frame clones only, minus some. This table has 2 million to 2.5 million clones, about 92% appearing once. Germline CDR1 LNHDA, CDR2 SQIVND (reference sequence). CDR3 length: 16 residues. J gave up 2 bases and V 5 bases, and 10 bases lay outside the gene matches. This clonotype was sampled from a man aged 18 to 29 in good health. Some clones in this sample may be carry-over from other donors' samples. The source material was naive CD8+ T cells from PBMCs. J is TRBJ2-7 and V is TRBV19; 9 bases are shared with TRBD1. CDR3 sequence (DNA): TGTGCCAGTAGTGCTACCCCGGGACAGGGTACCTACGAGCAGTACTTC. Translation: CASSATPGQGTYEQYF.